Each of the 16 T cell receptor beta chains below was sequenced from the same sample in a study of OX40 agonist ivuxolimab in advanced cancers. The data were produced by immunoSEQ multiplex PCR, yet TCRdb's version contains in-frame clones alone and is incomplete. Of roughly 76,000 clones listed, around 84% are singletons. This specimen was CD4+ or CD8+ T cells sorted from blood, taken in a trial of the OX40 agonist ivuxolimab. These TCRs come from an adult with an advanced solid tumor such as melanoma, head and neck, liver or kidney cancer.

The chain joins TRBV10-3 to TRBJ2-3, with TRBD1 matching 10 bases. The germline V gene encodes CDR1 ENHRY and CDR2 SYGVKD. This CDR3 is 16 amino acids long. Trimming cost V 5 bases and J 4 bases; bases outside gene matches: 9. The CDR3 here is CAISPKTGGDPDTQYF. In DNA form, the CDR3 reads TGTGCCATCAGTCCTAAGACAGGGGGCGATCCAGATACGCAGTATTTT.

The chain links TRBV7-2 to TRBJ2-7, with D possibly TRBD2 on 5 matching bases. Germline CDR1 reads SGHTA; CDR2 reads FQGNSA. The germline V and J ends were trimmed by 1 base and 1 base, with 11 bases remaining between them. CDR3 length: 15 residues. CDR3 protein: CASSLGVGESYEQYF. In nucleotides, the CDR3 is TGTGCCAGCAGCTTAGGGGTCGGGGAGTCCTACGAGCAGTACTTC.

This clone has just a few counts. CDR3 amino acids: CASSTIGQGYTGELFF. The CDR3, as DNA: TGCGCCAGCAGCACCATCGGACAGGGGTACACCGGGGAGCTGTTTTTT. V and J are TRBV5-1 and TRBJ2-2; TRBD1 matches 9 bases. Per germline, CDR1 SGHRS and CDR2 YFSETQ. CDR3 length equals 16 residues. The V gene end was trimmed by 4 bases and the J gene end by 3 bases; junction bases not matched to a gene: 7.

V usage is TRBV7-2 and J usage is TRBJ2-2; the match to TRBD1 covers 9 bases. With 3 bases clipped from V and 6 bases from J, the junction kept 5 bases outside the gene matches. The CDR3 sequence is 15 residues long. Germline values: CDR1 SGHTA, CDR2 FQGNSA. CDR3 sequence: CASSFTGGRAGELFF. Here the CDR3 DNA reads TGTGCCAGCAGCTTCACAGGGGGCAGGGCCGGGGAGCTGTTTTTT.

V is TRBV6-5 and J is TRBJ1-1, with D maybe TRBD1 (6 bases). Looked up from germline, CDR1 is MNHEY and CDR2 is SVGAGI. The CDR3 spans 13 residues. Deletions cut 5 bases from V and 3 bases from J, with 10 bases between. Here the CDR3 reads CASSRTDDTEAFF. The DNA of the CDR3 is TGTGCCAGCAGTAGGACAGACGACACTGAAGCTTTCTTT.

J is TRBJ2-7 and V is TRBV28, with TRBD2 as a possible D gene (5 bases). Germline V gives CDR1 MDHEN, CDR2 SYDVKM. The CDR3 is made up of 14 amino acids. Deletions cut 11 bases from V and 2 bases from J, with 19 bases between. The CDR3 DNA follows: TGTGCCTCCGGTTCTAGCAGCAACACCTACGAGCAGTACGTC. As protein: CASGSSSNTYEQYV.

V usage is TRBV7-9 and J usage is TRBJ1-1; a possible D gene is TRBD1 (6 bases). Germline loops: CDR1 SEHNR, CDR2 FQNEAQ (reference sequence). The CDR3 consists of 14 residues. Trimming pared 2 bases from V and 5 bases from J, leaving 12 bases between. CDR3 residues: CASSLQGMGTEAFF. The CDR3, as DNA: TGTGCCAGCAGCTTACAGGGGATGGGAACTGAAGCTTTCTTT. Combining the CDR3 with reference TRBV7-9 and TRBJ1-1 gives the whole variable domain DTGVSQNPRHKITKRGQNVTFRCDPISEHNRLYWYRQTLGQGPEFLTYFQNEAQLEKSRLLSDRFSAERPKGSFSTLEIQRTEQGDSAMYLCASSLQGMGTEAFFGQGTRLTVV.

The chain recombines TRBV4-3 with TRBJ1-4; unclear D gene. V dropped 4 bases and J dropped 4 bases, with 16 bases sitting between them. The CDR3 has 16 residues. Germline V lookup: CDR1 LGHNA, CDR2 YSLEER. For the CDR3, the DNA is TGCGCCAGCAGCCCCCTGGCCGCGGGAGATAATGAAAAACTGTTTTTT. Protein product: CASSPLAAGDNEKLFF.

This rearrangement joins TRBV27 to TRBJ2-2; 8 bases align to TRBD2. Germline V gene lookup returns CDR1 MNHEY and CDR2 SMNVEV (reference sequence). The CDR3 has 15 amino acids. V lost 2 bases, J lost 5 bases, and 4 bases stayed unmatched. The CDR3 DNA is TGTGCCAGCAGTTTAAGTCGACTAGCGACCGGGGAGCTGTTTTTT. Translating it yields CASSLSRLATGELFF.

The chain combines TRBV19 with TRBJ2-1; tentatively, D is TRBD1 (7 bases). The CDR3 spans 15 residues. V lost 4 bases and J 6 bases, leaving 16 bases between the germline ends. Per germline, CDR1 LNHDA and CDR2 SQIVND (reference sequence). CDR3 region: CASSRQGGYSNEQFF. The CDR3 bases are TGTGCCAGTAGTAGGCAGGGGGGATACAGCAATGAGCAGTTCTTC. The full variable domain, completed using reference TRBV19 and TRBJ2-1, is DGGITQSPKYLFRKEGQNVTLSCEQNLNHDAMYWYRQDPGQGLRLIYYSQIVNDFQKGDIAEGYSVSREKKESFPLTVTSAQKNPTAFYLCASSRQGGYSNEQFFGPGTRLTVL.

The rearrangement uses TRBV4-1 and TRBJ1-2; D might be TRBD1 (6 bases). The CDR3 totals 15 residues. V was clipped by 0 bases and J by 3 bases, with 11 bases between them. Germline CDR1 MGHRA, CDR2 YSYEKL. CDR3 DNA sequence: TGCGCCAGCAGCCAAGAGACAGGAAGCTACTATGGCTACACCTTC. Protein: CASSQETGSYYGYTF.

V usage is TRBV18 and J usage is TRBJ1-5, with D tentatively TRBD1 (5 bases). Germline V CDR1 and CDR2: KGHSH, LQKENI. The CDR3 loop spans 15 amino acids. The V end was cut by 3 bases, the J end by 4 bases, with 13 bases between. CDR3 DNA: TGTGCCAGCTCACCGACAGATCCTCTGAATCAGCCCCAGCATTTT. Translated: CASSPTDPLNQPQHF. The full variable domain, completed using reference TRBV18 and TRBJ1-5, is NAGVMQNPRHLVRRRGQEARLRCSPMKGHSHVYWYRQLPEEGLKFMVYLQKENIIDESGMPKERFSAEFPKEGPSILRIQQVVRGDSAAYFCASSPTDPLNQPQHFGDGTRLSIL.

The chain uses TRBV7-2 and TRBJ2-3, with TRBD1 identical over 8 bases. The germline V gene has CDR1 SGHTA and CDR2 FQGNSA. The CDR3 is 18 residues long. Trimming removed 4 bases from V and 0 bases from J; junction bases left unmatched: 12. The CDR3 region is CASSSGQGYALSTDTQYF. CDR3 nucleotide sequence: TGTGCCAGCAGCTCCGGACAGGGTTACGCCCTGAGCACAGATACGCAGTATTTT.

Written as DNA, the CDR3 is TGTGCCAGCAGCCGGACAGGGGGGGGCACTGAAGCTTTCTTT. Protein sequence: CASSRTGGGTEAFF. The chain links TRBV11-1 to TRBJ1-1; 10 bases line up with TRBD1. V lost 5 bases to trimming and J lost 4 bases; unmatched junction nucleotides: 4. The CDR3 consists of 14 residues. Germline CDR1 reads SGHAT; CDR2 reads FQDESV (reference sequence).

V is TRBV28 and J is TRBJ2-3; D could derive from TRBD1 or TRBD2 (5 bases each). V lost 5 bases to trimming and J lost 7 bases, with 16 bases between them. Germline-derived CDR1 and CDR2 are MDHEN and SYDVKM. The CDR3 extends over 14 amino acids. Here the CDR3 reads CASSGPLGVYTQYF. The CDR3 DNA follows: TGTGCCAGCAGTGGCCCCCTGGGGGTCTATACGCAGTATTTT.

The J gene is TRBJ2-1, the V gene TRBV29-1, with TRBD2 matching over 13 bases. The CDR3 covers 15 residues. Looked up from germline, CDR1 is SQVTM and CDR2 is ANQGSEA. J lost 6 bases, V lost 7 bases, and 9 bases had no gene match. CDR3 coding DNA: TGCAGCGGGCGATCGGGACTAGCGGGGCGCAATGAGCAGTTCTTC. This codes for CSGRSGLAGRNEQFF.